This note documents a single T cell receptor beta chain sequence. What it binds is not known. Data came from immunoSEQ multiplex PCR; TCRdb stores just in-frame clones and leaves some out. The repertoire consists of about 22,000 clones, with 95% to 98% occurring once and the leading ten covering 0.12% to 0.15%. This record comes from a study of monozygotic twins with cystic fibrosis. The CDR3 is made up of 14 amino acids. Deletions cut 10 bases from V and 8 bases from J, with 23 bases between. Germline CDR1 SGHAT, CDR2 FQNNGV. Study-wide points: Clonality was generally low (median about 0.0095), higher in the most severe patients. Monozygotic CF twin pairs shared significantly more nucleotide-identical clonotypes than unrelated CF individuals did.

The chain has TRBV11-2 and TRBJ1-2, with D maybe TRBD1 (6 bases). The material sequenced was blood. This receptor was taken from a girl aged 10 to 17 with cystic fibrosis. The DNA of the CDR3 is TGTGCCACCCAGAATCTCTTGGGGGGCCGGGGCTACACCTTC. This translates into CATQNLLGGRGYTF.